This TCR beta chain was found in a study of siplizumab effects on memory and regulatory T cells. General study results and limits: Suppressive function of proliferating Tregs from siplizumab cultures was not confirmed. Under siplizumab, alloreactive sequences traced to unstimulated CD4+ memory cells were significantly reduced. Roughly 75-97% of dividing CD4+ or CD8+ clones were without an attributable naive or memory phenotype. The naive T cell population seemed more diverse than memory cells and seemed a major contributor to the alloresponse.

Data came from immunoSEQ multiplex PCR; TCRdb stores just in-frame clones and leaves some out. The sample has 75,000 to 100,000 clones; around 94% are singletons. The CDR3 totals 16 residues. Trimming took off 4 bases at V and 0 bases at J, with 13 bases between the two ends. The germline V gene has CDR1 GTSNPN and CDR2 SVGIG (reference sequence). Details on this clone: The antigen remains undetermined.

Sequenced sample: non-Treg CD4+ T cells sorted from blood. This sequence originates from a human donor in good health. The V gene is TRBV30, the J gene TRBJ1-6, with D tentatively TRBD1 (5 bases). CDR3 bases: TGTGCCTGGACCCGGGGACGGAGCTCCTATAATTCACCCCTCCACTTT. It is translated as CAWTRGRSSYNSPLHF.